The subject of this entry is one T cell receptor beta chain. This entry comes from a study of T cells in Graves' hyperthyroidism and ophthalmopathy. Template material for amplifying TCR beta CDR3 regions consisted of RNA transcripts. Carried out on the TCR CDR3, a first-round RT-PCR used the HTBI primer set. TCRdb reprocessed the multiplex PCR reads via MiXCR and lists one record per CDR3 protein. The table shows approximately 360,000 distinct CDR3 sequences, with 20% to 30% occurring only once. The TCR was taken from a man between 50 and 59 years old with Graves' hyperthyroidism. Sequenced: blood.

CDR3 amino acids: CSVGSDTGELFF. The CDR3 DNA follows: TGCAGCGTTGGTTCGGACACCGGGGAGCTGTTTTTT. The chain employs TRBV29-1 and TRBJ2-2; D call uncertain. Trimming removed 4 bases from V and 3 bases from J, with 6 bases in between. This CDR3 region has 12 residues. Germline V CDR1 and CDR2: SQVTM, ANQGSEA.